This note documents a single T cell receptor (beta chain) sequence. V trimming: 6 bases; J trimming: 4 bases; junction bases outside the gene matches: 10. CDR3 size: 15 residues. Germline loops: CDR1 MNHEY, CDR2 SMNVEV (reference sequence). The run depth of the assay was deep. In the authors' workflow: Quality scores were absent from the junction-only immunoSEQ sequences, so filtering differed. The table came from immunoSEQ multiplex PCR; TCRdb's copy has only in-frame clones and leaves some out. V and J calls and clone size are as listed in that table; D and trimming were resolved from the DNA. The repertoire includes 1.6 million or so clones, over 95% of them detected once, and over 1% sits in the top ten. These data belong to a study of shared clonotypes between healthy human individuals. Everyone who donated was a Caucasian adult who lived in Nashville, Tennessee. CD4+ cell separation produced CD45RA+ naive and CD45RA-negative memory subsets.

The V call is TRBV27, the J call TRBJ2-5; 8 nucleotides match TRBD2. This receptor was identified in a man aged 25-45 years in good health. The material sequenced was naive CD4+ T cells sorted from blood. Subset here: CD45RA+ positively selected. Here the CDR3 DNA reads TGTGCCAGCAGCCCGGGGTTAGCGGGACTAGAGACCCAGTACTTC. It translates to CASSPGLAGLETQYF.